These T cell receptor beta chains were read from a single sample in a study of cytomegalovirus exposure and HLA in healthy donors. Data came from immunoSEQ multiplex PCR; TCRdb stores just in-frame clones and leaves some out. This table has 100,000 to 150,000 clones, 80% to 85% appearing once. Material for sequencing was PBMCs. These receptors were collected from a woman aged 25-40 years in good health and CMV-seronegative. The CDR3 runs from the conserved cysteine through the conserved F or W. A D gene is named only where the DNA matches it firmly. The size of a clone is reported for some rows only, either as once, few or many, or as a class for expanded clones.

V	J	size	D	CDR3	DNA
TRBV10-1	TRBJ1-2	.	.	CASSLRGKGYTF	TGCGCCAGCAGTCTCAGGGGTAAGGGCTACACCTTC
TRBV7-9	TRBJ2-7	.	TRBD2	CASSSRISGGDYEQYF	TGTGCCAGCAGCTCCAGGATTAGCGGGGGGGATTACGAGCAGTACTTC
TRBV7-9	TRBJ2-3	.	.	CASLSTDTQYF	TGTGCCAGCCTGAGCACAGATACGCAGTATTTT
TRBV5-8	TRBJ2-7	.	.	CASQWDTRGMGEQYF	TGTGCCAGCCAATGGGACACACGAGGGATGGGGGAGCAGTACTTC
TRBV21-1	TRBJ1-6	.	.	CASSKDPGGCNSPLHF	TGTGCCAGCAGCAAAGATCCAGGGGGTTGTAATTCACCCCTCCACTTT
TRBV30	TRBJ1-5	.	.	CAWSQGIDQPQHF	TGTGCCTGGAGTCAGGGAATCGATCAGCCCCAGCATTTT
TRBV18	TRBJ1-4	.	.	CASSRTDGSNEKLFF	TGTGCCAGCTCACGGACTGACGGCTCTAATGAAAAACTGTTTTTT
TRBV7-3	TRBJ2-7	.	TRBD1	CASSSELEGALISYEQYF	TGTGCCAGCAGCTCAGAACTTGAGGGGGCCCTAATCTCCTACGAGCAGTACTTC
TRBV21-1	TRBJ1-1	once	.	CASSKISRQEAFF	TGTGCCAGCAGCAAAATTTCCCGCCAGGAAGCTTTCTTT
TRBV30	TRBJ2-7	.	.	CAWSSGGYYEQYF	TGTGCCTGGAGTAGTGGGGGGTACTACGAGCAGTACTTC
TRBV19	TRBJ1-5	.	TRBD1	CASSIRGTGNQPQHF	TGTGCCAGTAGTATCCGCGGGACAGGCAATCAGCCCCAGCATTTT
TRBV7-8	TRBJ1-2	.	.	CASSPSGGSSNGYTF	TGTGCCAGCAGCCCCTCTGGAGGGAGCTCTAATGGCTACACCTTC
TRBV28	TRBJ2-7	.	.	CASSIRYEQYF	TGTGCCAGCAGTATCCGGTACGAGCAGTACTTC
TRBV6-1	TRBJ2-3	.	TRBD1	CASSEQGAGDTQYF	TGTGCCAGCAGTGAACAGGGGGCAGGAGATACGCAGTATTTT
TRBV19	TRBJ1-2	.	.	CASSIEQNYGYTF	TGTGCCAGTAGTATAGAACAGAACTATGGCTACACCTTC
TRBV6-8	TRBJ2-1	.	TRBD2	CASSYTVAGPVLSYNEQFF	TGTGCCAGCAGTTACACAGTAGCGGGGCCGGTACTCTCCTACAATGAGCAGTTCTTC
TRBV2	TRBJ1-2	.	TRBD1	CASRTGTGSHGYTF	TGTGCCAGCAGGACCGGGACAGGGTCGCATGGCTACACCTTC
TRBV5-1	TRBJ2-5	.	.	CASSLGGAQETQYF	TGCGCCAGCAGCTTGGGTGGGGCCCAAGAGACCCAGTACTTC
TRBV11-3	TRBJ2-1	.	.	CASSPRSENEQFF	TGTGCCAGCAGCCCTAGGAGTGAGAATGAGCAGTTCTTC
TRBV5-5	TRBJ1-5	.	.	CASSRSGISHQPQHF	TGTGCCAGCAGCAGGTCGGGGATTAGTCATCAGCCCCAGCATTTT
TRBV5-1	TRBJ2-1	.	.	CASSLGAAGLNEQFF	TGCGCCAGCAGCTTGGGGGCGGCGGGCCTGAATGAGCAGTTCTTC
TRBV6-6	TRBJ2-2	.	.	CANAGQDTGELFF	TGTGCCAACGCAGGGCAAGACACCGGGGAGCTGTTTTTT
TRBV25-1	TRBJ2-1	.	.	CASSPGVRQFF	TGTGCCAGCAGCCCGGGGGTTCGGCAGTTCTTC
TRBV10-3	TRBJ2-7	.	.	CATTRDNSYEQYF	TGTGCCACAACCCGGGACAACTCCTACGAGCAGTACTTC
TRBV30	TRBJ2-2	.	TRBD2	CAWSFGTSGIGELFF	TGTGCCTGGAGCTTCGGGACTAGCGGGATCGGGGAGCTGTTTTTT
TRBV2	TRBJ1-2	few	.	CASTVGGYGYTF	TGTGCCAGCACGGTCGGAGGCTATGGCTACACCTTC
TRBV5-1	TRBJ2-5	.	TRBD2	CASSRTSGGQETQYF	TGCGCCAGCAGCCGGACTAGCGGGGGCCAAGAGACCCAGTACTTC
TRBV11-2	TRBJ2-7	.	TRBD1	CASSLGQGYNEQYF	TGTGCCAGCAGCTTAGGACAGGGGTACAACGAGCAGTACTTC
TRBV20-1	TRBJ1-1	.	TRBD1	CSATDREGAFF	TGCAGTGCTACAGACAGGGAGGGAGCTTTCTTT
TRBV14	TRBJ2-7	.	.	CASSQAGWIAEQYF	TGTGCCAGCAGCCAAGCAGGCTGGATCGCCGAGCAGTACTTC
TRBV30	TRBJ2-4	.	TRBD1	CAWISGQGNIQYF	TGTGCCTGGATATCGGGACAGGGCAACATTCAGTACTTC
TRBV27	TRBJ2-2	.	TRBD2	CASSGAGGAGTGELFF	TGTGCCAGCAGTGGTGCCGGGGGGGCCGGGACCGGGGAGCTGTTTTTT
TRBV18	TRBJ2-7	.	.	CASSPPAREVQYF	TGTGCCAGCTCACCACCGGCCAGGGAGGTGCAGTACTTC
TRBV6-5	TRBJ2-1	.	.	CASSSRQGLGNEQFF	TGTGCCAGCAGTTCGAGACAGGGACTGGGCAATGAGCAGTTCTTC
TRBV7-8	TRBJ1-5	once	.	CASSFEARFFNQPQHF	TGTGCCAGCAGCTTTGAGGCCCGATTCTTTAATCAGCCCCAGCATTTT
TRBV7-6	TRBJ1-3	.	.	CASSLDRRSGNTIYF	TGTGCCAGCAGCCTAGACAGACGCTCTGGAAACACCATATATTTT
TRBV2	TRBJ2-7	.	TRBD2	CASSLQAGGTEQYF	TGTGCCAGCAGTCTTCAAGCGGGGGGGACCGAGCAGTACTTC
TRBV10-3	TRBJ1-2	few	.	CAISTNQGGYTF	TGTGCCATCAGTACTAATCAAGGTGGCTACACCTTC
TRBV4-2	TRBJ1-5	.	.	CASSQEPHSSNQPQHF	TGTGCCAGCAGCCAAGAACCCCACAGTAGCAATCAGCCCCAGCATTTT
TRBV6-1	TRBJ2-7	few	TRBD2	CASSDGGRGYEQYF	TGTGCCAGCAGCGATGGCGGGAGGGGATACGAGCAGTACTTC
TRBV15	TRBJ2-6	.	TRBD1	CATSRTGGNGANVLTF	TGTGCCACCAGCAGGACAGGGGGTAATGGGGCCAACGTCCTGACTTTC
TRBV5-6	TRBJ2-1	.	.	CASSFGAAYNEQFF	TGTGCCAGCAGCTTTGGGGCAGCCTACAATGAGCAGTTCTTC
TRBV18	TRBJ2-5	.	.	CASSPPGRRETQYF	TGTGCCAGCTCACCTCCAGGGCGCCGGGAGACCCAGTACTTC
TRBV7-9	TRBJ2-5	.	TRBD1	CASSSLPGTGVRGAQYF	TGTGCCAGCAGCTCCCTCCCCGGGACAGGGGTGAGAGGGGCCCAGTACTTC
TRBV25-1	TRBJ2-6	.	.	CASSESGNRANVLTF	TGTGCCAGCAGTGAATCGGGTAATAGGGCCAACGTCCTGACTTTC
TRBV5-1	TRBJ2-7	.	TRBD2	CASRLRVVSGRFSSYEQYF	TGCGCCAGCAGGTTAAGGGTTGTTAGCGGGAGGTTCAGCTCCTACGAGCAGTACTTC
TRBV7-2	TRBJ2-7	.	TRBD2	CASSFRLAGFPPYF	TGTGCCAGCAGCTTCCGACTAGCGGGATTCCCTCCGTACTTC
TRBV5-4	TRBJ2-7	.	.	CASSGTGSGDYEQYF	TGTGCCAGCAGCGGCACGGGGAGCGGCGACTACGAGCAGTACTTC
TRBV7-3	TRBJ1-2	few	TRBD1	CASSLRGGQGGDGYTF	TGTGCCAGCAGCTTAAGAGGGGGACAGGGGGGCGATGGCTACACCTTC
TRBV7-9	TRBJ1-4	.	TRBD1	CSSSVRGEKLFF	TGTTCCAGCAGCGTCAGGGGGGAAAAACTGTTTTTT
TRBV11-3	TRBJ2-7	.	.	CASSPRPGLKIYEQYF	TGTGCCAGCAGCCCCCGCCCCGGACTGAAAATCTACGAGCAGTACTTC
TRBV2	TRBJ1-3	.	.	CASSEIGDGNTIYF	TGTGCCAGCAGTGAAATAGGGGATGGAAACACCATATATTTT
TRBV15	TRBJ2-7	.	.	CATSAQGGVHEQYF	TGTGCCACCAGCGCCCAAGGGGGGGTCCACGAGCAGTACTTC
TRBV18	TRBJ2-7	.	.	CASSPGAVTYEQYF	TGTGCCAGCTCACCAGGGGCAGTGACCTACGAGCAGTACTTC
TRBV6-6	TRBJ1-1	.	TRBD1	CASSSDRGRATEAFF	TGTGCCAGCAGTAGCGACAGGGGCCGTGCCACTGAAGCTTTCTTT